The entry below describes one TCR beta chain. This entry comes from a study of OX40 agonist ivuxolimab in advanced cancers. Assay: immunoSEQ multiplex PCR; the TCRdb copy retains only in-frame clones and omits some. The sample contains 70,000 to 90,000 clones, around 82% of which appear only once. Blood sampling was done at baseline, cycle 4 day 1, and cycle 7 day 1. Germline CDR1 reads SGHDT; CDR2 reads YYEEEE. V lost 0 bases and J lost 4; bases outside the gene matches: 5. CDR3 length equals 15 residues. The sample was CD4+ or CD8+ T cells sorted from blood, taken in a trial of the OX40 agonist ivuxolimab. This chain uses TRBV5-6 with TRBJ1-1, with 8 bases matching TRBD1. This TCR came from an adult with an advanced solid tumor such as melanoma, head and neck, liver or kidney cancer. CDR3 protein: CASSLDRTGLTEAFF. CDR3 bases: TGTGCCAGCAGCTTGGACCGGACAGGGCTCACTGAAGCTTTCTTT.